This T cell receptor beta chain appears in the sequencing data of a study of T cell responses to AZD1222 COVID-19 vaccine. Study-level results: After two AZD1222 doses, spike-specific TCR breadth and depth rose versus day 0.

Germline CDR1 SGHRS, CDR2 YFSETQ. Unmatched junction bases numbered 6, after V lost 4 bases and J lost 8 bases. The CDR3 length is 14 residues. Using immunoSEQ multiplex PCR, the repertoire was profiled, and TCRdb retains in-frame clones only, with some absent. This sample has 150,000 to 160,000 clones, with about 88% found just once. A remark on this clone: Its antigen remains unidentified.

The sequencing here drew on peripheral blood, taken on day 0 of AZD1222 vaccination. The sequence derives from an adult in good health. J is TRBJ2-1 and V is TRBV5-1; TRBD1 aligns across 10 bases. CDR3 in amino acids: CASSKGTGVYEQFF. The CDR3 bases are TGCGCCAGCAGCAAGGGGACAGGGGTCTATGAGCAGTTCTTC.